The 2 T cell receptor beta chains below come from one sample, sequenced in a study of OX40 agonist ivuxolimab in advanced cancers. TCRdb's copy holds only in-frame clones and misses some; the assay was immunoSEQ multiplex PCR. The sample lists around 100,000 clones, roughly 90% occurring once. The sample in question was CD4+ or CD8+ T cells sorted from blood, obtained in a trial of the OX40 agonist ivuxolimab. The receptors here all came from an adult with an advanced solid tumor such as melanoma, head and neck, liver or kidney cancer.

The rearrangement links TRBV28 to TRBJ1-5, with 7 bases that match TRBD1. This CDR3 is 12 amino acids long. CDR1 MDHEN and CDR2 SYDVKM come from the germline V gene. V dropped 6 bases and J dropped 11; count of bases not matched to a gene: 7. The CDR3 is CASSAGQKAQHF. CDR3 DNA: TGTGCCAGCAGCGCGGGACAGAAGGCCCAGCATTTT. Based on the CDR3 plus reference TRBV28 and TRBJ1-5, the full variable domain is DVKVTQSSRYLVKRTGEKVFLECVQDMDHENMFWYRQDPGLGLRLIYFSYDVKMKEKGDIPEGYSVSREKKERFSLILESASTNQTSMYLCASSAGQKAQHFGDGTRLSIL.

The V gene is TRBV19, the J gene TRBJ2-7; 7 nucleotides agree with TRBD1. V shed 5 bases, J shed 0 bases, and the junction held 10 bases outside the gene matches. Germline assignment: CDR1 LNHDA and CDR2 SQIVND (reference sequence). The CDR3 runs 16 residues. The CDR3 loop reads CASSAPGQASSYEQYF. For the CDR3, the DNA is TGTGCCAGTAGTGCCCCCGGACAGGCGAGCTCCTACGAGCAGTACTTC.